This T cell receptor beta chain was identified in a study of cytomegalovirus exposure and HLA in healthy donors. Study-level findings and limits: Earlier analysis found most TCR beta V segments productive about 87% or about 30% of the time. In a later analysis, a missense DCLRE1C variant was linked to TCR beta V- and J-gene trimming. A later examination showed that TCR association rates differed by HLA locus, with DRB1 most and HLA-C fewest.

This clone occurred once. Its antigen is currently unknown. All the people who gave samples were healthy bone marrow donors. The PCR ran on 60 Vbeta and 13 Jbeta primers. Sequencing used immunoSEQ multiplex PCR; TCRdb keeps in-frame clones, though not all of them. The sample has some 180,000 clones; under 85% are singletons. Trimming stripped 3 bases from V and 4 bases from J, with 11 bases between. The CDR3 has 14 amino acids. The V gene's germline CDR1 is SGDLS and CDR2 YYNGEE. The receptor comes from a young woman in good health and CMV-seropositive. The chain carries TRBV9 and TRBJ1-5, with a tentative D call TRBD1 (6 bases). The specimen was PBMCs. In nucleotides, the CDR3 is TGTGCCAGCAGCGCCGGGACACAGAATCAGCCCCAGCATTTT. This gives the protein CASSAGTQNQPQHF.